The 9 T cell receptor beta chains below come from one sample, sequenced in a study of blood T cell repertoires in COVID-19. Some clones are missing from TCRdb's copy, which holds only in-frame ones; the method was immunoSEQ multiplex PCR. This table holds about 140,000 clones, approximately 78% found once. The source material was peripheral blood. These receptors were taken from an elderly woman with acute or convalescent COVID-19.

This clone turned up a few times. The CDR3 reads CASSPRWFSGNEQFF. Here the CDR3 DNA reads TGTGCCAGCAGCCCTCGGTGGTTTAGCGGCAATGAGCAGTTCTTC. The chain joins TRBV11-2 to TRBJ2-1; D is perhaps TRBD2 (6 bases). Trimming left V 5 bases short and J 6 bases short, with 17 bases between. Germline assignment: CDR1 SGHAT and CDR2 FQNNGV. The CDR3 is 15 amino acids.

The chain's CDR3 is CASSPRHSASTDTQYF. In DNA form, the CDR3 reads TGTGCCAGCAGCCCCAGACATTCGGCTAGCACAGATACGCAGTATTTT. The chain recombines TRBV3-1 (or the pseudogene TRBV3-2) with TRBJ2-3; no firm D call. The V gene's germline CDR1 is LGHDT and CDR2 YNNKEL (reference sequence). The CDR3 sequence is 16 residues long. V was shortened by 4 bases and J by 0 bases, with 14 bases between the two germline ends.

The chain links TRBV10-1 to TRBJ1-5; no definite D call. Germline assignment: CDR1 WNHNN and CDR2 SYGVQD (reference sequence). The CDR3 runs 20 residues. With 7 bases removed from V and 9 bases from J, the gap between germline ends came to 37 bases. The CDR3 loop reads CASIGVRRFSGVRGRWPQHF. CDR3 sequence (DNA): TGCGCCAGCATAGGAGTCAGGCGATTTTCCGGCGTCCGCGGGCGGTGGCCCCAGCATTTT.

The chain combines TRBV5-1 with TRBJ2-3, with 9 bases that match TRBD2. V trimming: 3 bases; J trimming: 5 bases; junction bases outside the gene matches: 10. CDR1 and CDR2 (germline): SGHRS, YFSETQ. This CDR3 is built from 16 residues. CDR3 residues: CASSWWTSVILDTQYF. In nucleotides, the CDR3 is TGCGCCAGCAGCTGGTGGACTAGCGTGATTCTAGATACGCAGTATTTT. Looking up the rest from reference TRBV5-1 and TRBJ2-3 gives the full variable domain: KAGVTQTPRYLIKTRGQQVTLSCSPISGHRSVSWYQQTPGQGLQFLFEYFSETQRNKGNFPGRFSGRQFSNSRSEMNVSTLELGDSALYLCASSWWTSVILDTQYFGPGTRLTVL.

The chain combines TRBV2 with TRBJ1-1, with D possibly TRBD1 on 5 matching bases. CDR3 length: 14 residues. V dropped 6 bases and J dropped 0 bases, with 11 bases sitting between them. Germline V gene lookup returns CDR1 SNHLY and CDR2 FYNNEI. The CDR3 loop reads CASRFDRVNTEAFF. The CDR3 DNA reads as TGTGCCAGCAGATTCGACAGAGTGAACACTGAAGCTTTCTTT.

This clone has just a few counts. The V and J genes are TRBV5-4 and TRBJ2-3; 10 nucleotides align to TRBD2. Germline loops: CDR1 SGHNT, CDR2 YYREEE (reference sequence). Losses at the gene ends were 6 bases for V and 6 bases for J; bases not matched to a gene: 10. The CDR3 has 15 residues. In nucleotides, the CDR3 is TGTGCCAGCACCGAAGCTAGCGGGAGTTCTGATACGCAGTATTTT. Translating gives CASTEASGSSDTQYF.

The genes are TRBV5-3 and TRBJ1-5; TRBD1 matches 8 bases. TRBV5-3 is marked as an open reading frame, function uncertain. This CDR3 contains 14 residues. V trimming: 4 bases; J trimming: 6 bases; junction bases outside the gene matches: 6. The CDR3 here is CARSAGTGGQPQHF. In nucleotides, the CDR3 is TGTGCCAGAAGCGCAGGAACAGGGGGTCAGCCCCAGCATTTT.

The V and J genes are TRBV4-2 and TRBJ1-3; D unclear. Looked up from germline, CDR1 is LGHNA and CDR2 is YNFKEQ. Between the trimmed V and J ends, which lost 1 base and 0 bases, there was a span of 10 bases. The CDR3 totals 16 residues. The CDR3, as DNA: TGTGCCAGCAGCCAAGTTATGGGGAGCTCTGGAAACACCATATATTTT. Translating it yields CASSQVMGSSGNTIYF.

Here the CDR3 DNA reads TGCGCCAGCAGCCAAGACGGGACAATAAACCAGCCCCAGCATTTT. Translation: CASSQDGTINQPQHF. The chain combines TRBV4-1 with TRBJ1-5; tentatively, D is TRBD1 (6 bases). Germline V gene lookup returns CDR1 MGHRA and CDR2 YSYEKL. There are 15 residues in the CDR3. V lost 0 bases, J lost 7 bases, and 13 bases lay in between.